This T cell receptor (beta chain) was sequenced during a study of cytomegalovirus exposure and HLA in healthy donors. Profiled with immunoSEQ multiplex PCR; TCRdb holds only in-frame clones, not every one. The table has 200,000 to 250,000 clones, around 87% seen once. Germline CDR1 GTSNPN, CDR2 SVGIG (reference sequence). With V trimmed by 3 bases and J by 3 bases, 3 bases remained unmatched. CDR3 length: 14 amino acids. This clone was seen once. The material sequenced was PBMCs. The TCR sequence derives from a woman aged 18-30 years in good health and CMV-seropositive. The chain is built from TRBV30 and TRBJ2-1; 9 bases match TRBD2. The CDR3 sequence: CAWSASGVYNEQFF. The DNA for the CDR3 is TGTGCCTGGAGCGCTAGCGGGGTCTACAATGAGCAGTTCTTC.